A selection of T cell receptor beta chains follows, all from one sample in a study of early T cells in non-severe SARS-CoV-2 infection. Using its own MiXCR run on the 5' RACE reads, TCRdb lists one record per CDR3 protein. The data show more than 80,000 distinct CDR3 sequences, with approximately 11% seen just once and roughly 5% held by the top ten. The source material was whole blood. The receptors stem from an adult who was a healthcare worker with PCR-confirmed SARS-CoV-2 infection or an uninfected control (not recorded which). Each CDR3 is given with its conserved first and last residue. The D gene is left open where the match is weak. A clone size is listed for some rows: how often the clone was seen (once, few, many), or a class if it is expanded.

clone_size: many
d_call: TRBD1
j_call: TRBJ1-1
v_call: TRBV28
cdr3_aa: CASRPGQTMNTEAFF
cdr3_nt: TGTGCCAGCAGACCGGGACAGACTATGAACACTGAAGCTTTCTTT

clone_size: .
d_call: .
j_call: TRBJ1-1
v_call: TRBV16
cdr3_aa: CASSQRAQFEAFF
cdr3_nt: TGTGCCAGCAGCCAAAGGGCGCAATTTGAAGCTTTCTTT

clone_size: once
d_call: TRBD1
j_call: TRBJ2-7
v_call: TRBV4-2
cdr3_aa: CASSNDRVNEQYF
cdr3_nt: TGTGCCAGCAGCAACGACAGGGTCAACGAGCAGTACTTC

clone_size: few
d_call: .
j_call: TRBJ2-7
v_call: TRBV5-1
cdr3_aa: CASSLRDWSYEQYF
cdr3_nt: TGCGCCAGCAGTCTCCGGGACTGGTCCTACGAGCAGTACTTC

clone_size: few
d_call: .
j_call: TRBJ2-5
v_call: TRBV7-9
cdr3_aa: CASSLATLRETQYF
cdr3_nt: TGTGCCAGCAGCTTAGCGACCCTGCGAGAGACCCAGTACTTC

clone_size: few
d_call: .
j_call: TRBJ1-1
v_call: TRBV7-9
cdr3_aa: CASSLGVSIGQEAFF
cdr3_nt: TGTGCCAGCAGCTTAGGAGTGAGTATTGGACAGGAAGCTTTCTTT

clone_size: few
d_call: TRBD2
j_call: TRBJ2-3
v_call: TRBV5-1
cdr3_aa: CASSFGGAGDQDTQYF
cdr3_nt: TGCGCCAGCAGCTTCGGAGGAGCGGGGGATCAAGATACGCAGTATTTT

clone_size: .
d_call: .
j_call: TRBJ1-1
v_call: TRBV7-9
cdr3_aa: CASSIGQQVMNTEAFF
cdr3_nt: TGTGCCAGCAGCATAGGCCAACAGGTCATGAACACTGAAGCTTTCTTT

clone_size: .
d_call: TRBD1
j_call: TRBJ2-5
v_call: TRBV14
cdr3_aa: CASSGQVQETQYF
cdr3_nt: TGTGCCAGCAGCGGACAGGTCCAAGAGACCCAGTACTTC

clone_size: .
d_call: .
j_call: TRBJ1-3
v_call: TRBV28
cdr3_aa: CASSLGGDVSGNTIYF
cdr3_nt: TGTGCCAGCAGTTTGGGAGGGGACGTCTCTGGAAACACCATATATTTT

clone_size: few
d_call: .
j_call: TRBJ2-3
v_call: TRBV5-6
cdr3_aa: CASSAGRWTDTQYF
cdr3_nt: TGTGCCAGCAGTGCTGGGCGGTGGACAGATACGCAGTATTTT

clone_size: .
d_call: .
j_call: TRBJ2-2
v_call: TRBV29-1
cdr3_aa: CSPSWAVEGELFF
cdr3_nt: TGCAGCCCGAGCTGGGCAGTGGAGGGGGAGCTGTTTTTT

clone_size: .
d_call: TRBD1
j_call: TRBJ1-4
v_call: TRBV5-1
cdr3_aa: CASSLAPQGPTFNEKLFF
cdr3_nt: TGCGCCAGCAGCTTGGCTCCACAGGGGCCGACCTTTAATGAAAAACTGTTTTTT

clone_size: .
d_call: TRBD1
j_call: TRBJ2-3
v_call: TRBV29-1
cdr3_aa: CSAGTGGTDTQYF
cdr3_nt: TGCAGTGCCGGGACAGGGGGGACAGATACGCAGTATTTT

clone_size: .
d_call: .
j_call: TRBJ2-7
v_call: TRBV4-1
cdr3_aa: CASSQGVGQYYEQYF
cdr3_nt: TGCGCCAGCAGCCAAGGGGTCGGACAATACTACGAGCAGTACTTC

clone_size: many
d_call: .
j_call: TRBJ1-6
v_call: TRBV6-5
cdr3_aa: CASSYSGTGSYNSPLHF
cdr3_nt: TGTGCCAGCAGTTACAGCGGCACAGGCTCCTATAATTCACCCCTCCACTTT

clone_size: .
d_call: .
j_call: TRBJ1-5
v_call: TRBV29-1
cdr3_aa: CSVVRGYSNQPQHF
cdr3_nt: TGCAGCGTTGTTCGGGGTTATAGCAATCAGCCCCAGCATTTT

clone_size: .
d_call: .
j_call: TRBJ2-5
v_call: TRBV28
cdr3_aa: CASSLHATGVQETQYF
cdr3_nt: TGTGCCAGCAGTCTCCACGCGACAGGCGTCCAAGAGACCCAGTACTTC

clone_size: .
d_call: TRBD2
j_call: TRBJ2-2
v_call: TRBV12-3/TRBV12-4
cdr3_aa: CASSSPRTSGGPHTGELFF
cdr3_nt: TGTGCCAGCAGTTCCCCTAGGACTAGCGGGGGGCCGCACACCGGGGAGCTGTTTTTT

clone_size: many
d_call: .
j_call: TRBJ1-2
v_call: TRBV30
cdr3_aa: CAWSSLRGTAYGYTF
cdr3_nt: TGTGCCTGGAGCTCGCTGAGAGGGACCGCCTATGGCTACACCTTC

clone_size: many
d_call: .
j_call: TRBJ2-2
v_call: TRBV19
cdr3_aa: CASGQPNTGELFF
cdr3_nt: TGTGCCAGCGGACAGCCGAACACCGGGGAGCTGTTTTTT